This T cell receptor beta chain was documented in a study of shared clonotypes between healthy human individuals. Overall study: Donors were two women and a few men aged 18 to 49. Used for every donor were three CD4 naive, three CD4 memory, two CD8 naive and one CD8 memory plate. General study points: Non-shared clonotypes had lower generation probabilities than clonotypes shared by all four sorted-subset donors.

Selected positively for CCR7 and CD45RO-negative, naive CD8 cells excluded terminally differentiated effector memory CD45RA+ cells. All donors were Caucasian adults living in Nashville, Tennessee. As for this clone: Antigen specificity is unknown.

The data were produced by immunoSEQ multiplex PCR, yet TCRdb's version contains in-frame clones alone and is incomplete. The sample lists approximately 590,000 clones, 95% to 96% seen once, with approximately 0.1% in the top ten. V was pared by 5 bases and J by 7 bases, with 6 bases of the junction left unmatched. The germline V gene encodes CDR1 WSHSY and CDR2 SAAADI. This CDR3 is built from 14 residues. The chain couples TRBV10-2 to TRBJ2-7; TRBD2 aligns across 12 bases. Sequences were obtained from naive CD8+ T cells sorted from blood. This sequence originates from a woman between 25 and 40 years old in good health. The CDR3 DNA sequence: TGCGCCAGCAGTCTAGGACTAGCGGGGTTTGAGCAGTACTTC. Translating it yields CASSLGLAGFEQYF.